This T cell receptor (beta chain) was profiled in a study of graft-versus-host responses after intestinal transplantation. On the study more broadly: Grafts that recipients had were multivisceral, liver-intestinal, or isolated intestinal transplants. All of the recipients had induction that used anti-thymocyte globulin, then tacrolimus and steroids for 2 to 3 years. Study results and limitations: Those patients showing graft-donor T cell macrochimerism displayed high graft-versus-host to host-versus-graft clonal ratios in allografts.

The junction had 6 bases not matched to a gene; V was cut back by 5 bases and J by 2 bases. The CDR3 length is 15 residues. CDR1 and CDR2 (germline): SEHNR, FQNEAQ (reference sequence). Worth noting for this clone: Its antigen is as yet unknown.

Clones were read by immunoSEQ multiplex PCR, and TCRdb kept only the in-frame ones, dropping some. The top ten clones hold about 4.6% of a sample with under 55,000 clones, 90% to 95% of them seen once. The chain has TRBV7-9 and TRBJ2-5; 9 bases match TRBD1. The clonotype was recovered from a human patient who received an intestinal transplant, so some T cells may come from the graft donor. The starting material was PBMCs, obtained 524 days after transplant. CDR3 sequence reads: CASSVPGTGQETQYF. The CDR3 DNA reads TGTGCCAGCAGCGTACCCGGGACAGGGCAAGAGACCCAGTACTTC.